This T cell receptor (beta chain) was recorded in a study of cytomegalovirus exposure and HLA in healthy donors (dated by TCRdb to between 2016 and 2019). For context, the study as a whole: According to an earlier analysis of around 600 of the donors, roughly 180 million T cells yielded 100 million or so unique TCR beta sequences and about 280 Gb of sequence data. To predict cytomegalovirus infection status, the study brought together high-throughput TCR immunosequencing, statistical association of individual TCRs with disease status, and machine learning. About 300 gigabases of sequencing data and roughly 90 million unique TCR sequences were included in an early release covering about 700 HLA-typed donors. HLA typing covered class I and class II loci at four-digit resolution. Across 398 genotyped donors of the cohort, an average of roughly 230,000 unique TCR beta nucleotide sequences per donor were sequenced, and roughly 20% of those sequences were non-productive. The genetic ancestry cluster associated with self-reported Caucasian donors included 81% of the roughly 400 genotyped donors. The T cell repertoires of 550 to 850 subjects were profiled by immunosequencing and related to cytomegalovirus serostatus. An earlier analysis of several hundred of the donors applied high-throughput TCR beta sequencing to assess whether each TCR beta V gene segment acted as functional or pseudogenic. Donor age, sex, ethnicity and CMV serostatus were compiled together with the repertoire data. In a later analysis, previously published TCR beta repertoires from some 640 donors were re-analyzed and high-resolution HLA genotyping was added so that TCR occurrence patterns could be studied. All discovery cohort repertoires had been generated using a single sequencing platform. The aim of the study was to test whether cataloging public T cell receptors could identify signatures of past pathogen exposure. Genome-wide SNP genotypes for about 60% of the roughly 670 donors were used in a later genetic analysis, which treated that subset as a discovery cohort. In the later analysis, no new phenotypic data were used to find candidate immune exposures; instead, reliance was placed on TCR beta sequences and their occurrence across donors. The number of typed donors differed by locus: 629-630 for A, B, C, DRB1 and DQB1; approximately 530 for DQA1; fewer than 610 for DPA1; and some 430 for DPB1. Roughly five DR-DQ haplotypes were handled as single units for association and clustering, since linkage in the cohort was strong. A separate validation cohort of roughly 130 different subjects was used in addition to the roughly 700-subject first cohort. What the authors observed across the whole study: Because HLA typing was unavailable for some donors at each locus, only the typed subset was used in association tests. Only TCR beta chains were sequenced in this cohort, and the absence of alpha or paired-chain data limited detectable features. Across donors, most TCR sequences were observed very rarely, whereas some public TCRs were present in many individuals. Compared with the roughly 600-donor mean, donors in an Asian-associated ancestry cluster had fewer N-insertions in productive TCRs, according to a later genetic analysis. A group of highly shared sequence variants was considered likely to be a technical artifact of the sequencing pipeline. A few of the identified cytomegalovirus-associated TCR beta chains were confirmed in vitro to be specific for cytomegalovirus antigens. According to a later analysis, parvovirus B19, influenza, CMV and Epstein-Barr virus appeared linked to several top co-occurrence clusters. The authors suggested that the approach could potentially be extended to other disease states and immunological phenotypes. In the study, approximately 160 TCR beta chains were listed as associated with cytomegalovirus. According to a later analysis, most CMV-associated TCR beta chains appeared to be HLA-restricted, and the HLA associations seemed to be driven largely by CMV exposure. A further reported finding was that TCR beta sequences accurately predicted the HLA-A and HLA-B alleles for most subjects in the first cohort. Presence/absence analyses assumed roughly uniform sequencing depth across donors, an assumption that may not hold. Compared with equally common non-associated chains, HLA-associated TCR beta chains in a later analysis were more clonally expanded and had lower generation probabilities. Assigning TCR associations to individual alleles was difficult when HLA alleles, especially DR and DQ, strongly co-occurred. An earlier analysis of 587 of the donors showed that most TCR beta V segments appeared in productive rearrangements either about 87% or about 30% of the time, which broadly matched IMGT annotations. Linkage disequilibrium might explain the correlated functional status among segregating V segments, but an unknown experimental factor could not be ruled out. In a later genetic analysis, a missense DCLRE1C variant was associated with V-gene and J-gene trimming of TCR beta chains, and the association was replicated in an independent cohort. A later analysis associated 15,000 or so TCR beta sequences with specific HLA alleles at a false discovery rate of 0.05. In both the original and validation cohorts, the classifier was reported to diagnose cytomegalovirus status with high specificity and sensitivity. In a later analysis, TCR association rates were found to vary across HLA loci, with the most associated TCRs seen for DRB1 alleles and the fewest for HLA-C alleles. Because counts were too low, roughly 17 rarely observed V segments, including chromosome 9 orphons, were left out of the earlier analysis of about 620 of the donors. CMV serostatus was the only immune exposure information available for the cohort.

Concerning this clone itself: Its cognate antigen has yet to be identified. No base qualities exist here, and no much larger clone lies one base off it.

The cohort was made up of approximately 670 healthy bone marrow donors. At the time of sampling, all cohort members were nominally healthy, though unrecorded immune exposures were likely present. The donor tested CMV seronegative and was one of the 352 seronegative cohort members. A peripheral blood sample was provided by each donor, and peripheral blood mononuclear cells were used for TCR beta sequencing. The Qiagen DNeasy Blood Extraction Kit was used to extract genomic DNA from the blood cell samples. Library preparation employed the immunoSEQ multiplex PCR assay. For the multiplex PCR, a mixture combining 60 forward primers for TCR Vbeta segments and 13 reverse primers for TCR Jbeta segments was used. The CDR3 region of rearranged TCR beta genes was amplified from genomic DNA with a multiplex PCR assay. The Illumina HiSeq System was used to sequence the amplified TCR beta libraries as 87-base-pair reads. The paper's data handling went like this. A later analysis tallied tens of millions of unique TCR beta chains across the 666 repertoires, and roughly 11 million of those chains were shared by two or more donors. Raw reads were error-corrected and collapsed into unique sequences by a nearest-neighbor algorithm in which closely related sequences were merged to remove PCR and sequencing errors. To assign V, D and J gene segments, CDR3 sequences were aligned to IMGT reference sequences. For a sequence to be retained, at least a six-nucleotide match to both a V gene segment and a J gene segment was required. Rearrangements were classified as productive when the CDR3 lacked stop codons and remained in frame with V and J, and all other rearrangements were classified as non-productive. Following IMGT convention, CDR3 was defined as the stretch from the second conserved V-encoded cysteine to the conserved J-encoded phenylalanine. In an earlier analysis of around 600 of the donors, sequences lacking an unambiguous match to a single V gene segment were excluded. An earlier analysis of around 600 of the donors classified V segments as functional when productive rearrangements were above 56.7% and as segregating when the standard deviation between donors was above 5%. To diagnose cytomegalovirus status from the catalog of TCR beta chain sequences, a statistical classification framework was built. In a later analysis, TCR nucleotide sequences were compared against IMGT/GENE-DB human TR gene sequences so that V and J genes could be assigned. A later analysis assigned CDR3 sequences and most-parsimonious VDJ recombination scenarios with the TCRdist pipeline. In a later analysis, each TCR beta chain was defined by its CDR3 amino acid sequence together with its V-gene family, and reads without a unique V-gene family were excluded. In a later analysis, around 650 highly shared, low-generation-probability nucleotide sequences were removed to address suspected cross-contamination and a sequencing artifact. In a later analysis, a clonal expansion index for each public chain was calculated from normalized within-repertoire ranks of inferred template counts. A later analysis computed generation probabilities with a VDJ recombination model fitted to out-of-frame rearrangements, and checked the results against IGoR. In a later analysis, hypergeometric tests were used to score TCR-TCR, TCR-HLA and TCR-CMV co-occurrence, with a repertoire-size bias correction applied to TCR pairs. In a later analysis, false discovery rates were estimated by permuting HLA or CMV assignments 20 times. In a later analysis, co-occurring TCRs were grouped using DBSCAN, and TCRdist sequence similarity was added for clustering within HLA-allele-positive subsets. Repertoires with fewer than 30,000 or more than 120,000 public chains, plus five repertoires with anomalous nucleotide sharing, were excluded from co-occurrence clustering. Held by TCRdb, this immuneACCESS table contains in-frame sequences only and omits some clones. Under half of the omission traces to an unresolved V gene where checked; the cause of the rest is unknown. V and J calls and clone size are given by that table; D and trimming were obtained from the DNA. The sample yields 95,000 to 150,000 clones; about 73% were counted once. Less than 4.5% of the sample belongs to the ten largest clones.

The receptor was derived from a woman aged 35 to 49 in good health and CMV-seronegative. Material for sequencing was PBMCs.

DNA sequence: TGTGCCAGCAGCTTCTGGGCCGAAACTTCACCCCTCCACTTT. Its amino acids are CASSFWAETSPLHF. The rearrangement joined TRBV7-2 to TRBJ1-6, with no reliable assignment of the D segment. The germline V gene provides CDR1 SGHTA and CDR2 FQGNSA. The V and J ends are trimmed by 3 bases and 9 bases, leaving 12 bases between them. From the cysteine up to the phenylalanine, the CDR3 has a length of 14 residues. The CDR3 DNA has 42 bases and is translated from base 1.